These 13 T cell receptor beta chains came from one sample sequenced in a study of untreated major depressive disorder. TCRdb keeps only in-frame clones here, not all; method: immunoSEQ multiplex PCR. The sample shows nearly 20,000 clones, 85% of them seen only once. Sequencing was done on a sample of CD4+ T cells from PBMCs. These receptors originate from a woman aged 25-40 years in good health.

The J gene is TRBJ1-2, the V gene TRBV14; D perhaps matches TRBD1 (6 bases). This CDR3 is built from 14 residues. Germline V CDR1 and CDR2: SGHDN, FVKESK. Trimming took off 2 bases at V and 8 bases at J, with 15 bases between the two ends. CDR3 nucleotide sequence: TGTGCCAGCAGCCAAAACAGGGAATTGGAGGGCTACACCTTC. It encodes CASSQNRELEGYTF. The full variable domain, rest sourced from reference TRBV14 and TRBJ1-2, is EAGVTQFPSHSVIEKGQTVTLRCDPISGHDNLYWYRRVMGKEIKFLLHFVKESKQDESGMPNNRFLAERTGGTYSTLKVQPAELEDSGVYFCASSQNRELEGYTFGSGTRLTVV.

Here the CDR3 DNA reads TGTGCCAGCAGCAGAGCAGCGAACACCGGGGAGCTGTTTTTT. This sequence encodes CASSRAANTGELFF. This chain joins TRBV27 and TRBJ2-2; D is undetermined. This CDR3 comprises 14 residues. From germline, CDR1 is MNHEY and CDR2 SMNVEV (reference sequence). The V end was cut by 6 bases, the J end by 0 bases, with 8 bases between.

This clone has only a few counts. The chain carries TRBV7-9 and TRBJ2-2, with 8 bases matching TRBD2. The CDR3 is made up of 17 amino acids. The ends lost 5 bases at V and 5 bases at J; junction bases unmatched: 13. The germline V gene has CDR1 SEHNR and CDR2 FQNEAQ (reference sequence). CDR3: CASSEPRSAGGTGELFF. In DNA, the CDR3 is TGTGCCAGCAGCGAACCCCGTTCGGCGGGAGGAACCGGGGAGCTGTTTTTT.

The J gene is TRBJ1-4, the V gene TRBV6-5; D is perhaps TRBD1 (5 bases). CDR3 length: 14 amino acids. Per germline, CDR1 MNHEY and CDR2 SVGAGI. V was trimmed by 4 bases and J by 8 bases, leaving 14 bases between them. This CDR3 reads CASSSGGVGEKLFF. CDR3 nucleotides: TGTGCCAGCAGTTCGGGGGGGGTCGGCGAAAAACTGTTTTTT.

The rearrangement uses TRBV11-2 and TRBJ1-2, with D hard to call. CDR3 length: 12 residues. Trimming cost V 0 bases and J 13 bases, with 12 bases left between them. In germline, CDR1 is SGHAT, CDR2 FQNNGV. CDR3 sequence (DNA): TGTGCCAGCAGCTTAGATCGAGTCAACTTCACCTTC. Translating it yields CASSLDRVNFTF.

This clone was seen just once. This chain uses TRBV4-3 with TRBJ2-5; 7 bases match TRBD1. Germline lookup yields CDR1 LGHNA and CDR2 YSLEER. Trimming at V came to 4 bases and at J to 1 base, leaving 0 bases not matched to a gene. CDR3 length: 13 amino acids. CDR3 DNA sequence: TGCGCCAGCAGCCGGGACAGCCAAGAGACCCAGTACTTC. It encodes CASSRDSQETQYF.

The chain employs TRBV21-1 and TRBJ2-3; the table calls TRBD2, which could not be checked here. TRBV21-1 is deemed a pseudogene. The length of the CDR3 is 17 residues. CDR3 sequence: CASSPVRGILSTDTQYF. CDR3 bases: TGTGCCAGCAGCCCTGTGCGGGGTATCCTGAGCACAGATACGCAGTATTTT.

The CDR3 sequence: CASSGTVYGYTF. The CDR3, as DNA: TGTGCCAGCAGTGGGACAGTCTATGGCTACACCTTC. The genes are TRBV25-1 and TRBJ1-2, with D possibly matching TRBD1 (6 bases). V was trimmed by 4 bases and J by 4 bases, leaving 7 bases between them. CDR1 and CDR2 from the germline V gene are MGHDK and SYGVNS. The CDR3 has 12 residues.

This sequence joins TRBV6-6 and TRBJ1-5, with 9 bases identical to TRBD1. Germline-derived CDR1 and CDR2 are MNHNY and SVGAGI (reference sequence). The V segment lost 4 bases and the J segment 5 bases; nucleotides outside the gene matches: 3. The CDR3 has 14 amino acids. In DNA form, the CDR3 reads TGTGCCAGCAGTTGGAGGGACAGGGATCAGCCCCAGCATTTT. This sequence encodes CASSWRDRDQPQHF.

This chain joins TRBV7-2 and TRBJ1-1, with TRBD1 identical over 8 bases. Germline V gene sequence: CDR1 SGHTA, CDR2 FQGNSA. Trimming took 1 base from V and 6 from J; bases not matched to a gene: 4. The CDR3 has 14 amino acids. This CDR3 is CASSLGTGSPEAFF. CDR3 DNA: TGTGCCAGCAGCTTAGGGACAGGGAGTCCTGAAGCTTTCTTT.

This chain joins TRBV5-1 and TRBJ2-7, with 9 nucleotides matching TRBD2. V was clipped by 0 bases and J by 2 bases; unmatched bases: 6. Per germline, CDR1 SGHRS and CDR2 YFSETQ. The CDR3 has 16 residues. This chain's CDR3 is CASSLGVSGGPYEQYF. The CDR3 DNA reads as TGCGCCAGCAGCTTGGGAGTTAGCGGGGGTCCCTACGAGCAGTACTTC. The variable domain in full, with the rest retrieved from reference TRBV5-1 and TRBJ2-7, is KAGVTQTPRYLIKTRGQQVTLSCSPISGHRSVSWYQQTPGQGLQFLFEYFSETQRNKGNFPGRFSGRQFSNSRSEMNVSTLELGDSALYLCASSLGVSGGPYEQYFGPGTRLTVT.

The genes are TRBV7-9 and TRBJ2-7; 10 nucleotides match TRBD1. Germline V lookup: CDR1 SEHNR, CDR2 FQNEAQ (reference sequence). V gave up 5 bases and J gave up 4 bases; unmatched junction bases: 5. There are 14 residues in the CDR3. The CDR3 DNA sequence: TGTGCCAGCAGCGACAGGGGGCATTCGTACGAGCAGTACTTC. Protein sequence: CASSDRGHSYEQYF.

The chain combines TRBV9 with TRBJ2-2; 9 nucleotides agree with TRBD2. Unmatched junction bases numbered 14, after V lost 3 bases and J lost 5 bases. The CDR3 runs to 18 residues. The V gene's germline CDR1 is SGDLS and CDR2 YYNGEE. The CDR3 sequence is CASSARPLAGAGTGELFF. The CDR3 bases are TGTGCCAGCAGCGCGCGGCCCTTAGCGGGAGCGGGGACCGGGGAGCTGTTTTTT.